These T cell receptor beta chains were read from a single sample in a study of CD8+CD57+ T cells in acquired aplastic anemia. One entry per CDR3 protein, called by TCRdb with MiXCR from the reads. This table holds about 190,000 distinct CDR3 sequences, roughly 56% found once. The sequenced sample was sorted CD4+, CD8+, or CD8+CD57+ T cells (not recorded which) from PBMCs. All receptors come from a human donor in good health, serving as a control. Each CDR3 is given with its conserved first and last residue. The D gene is left open where the match is weak. Size tells how often a clone was seen (once, few, many) or the class of an expanded clone, and some rows leave it out.

D gene: TRBD2; J gene: TRBJ2-5; V gene: TRBV4-1; clone size: many; CDR3 protein: CASSRSSTSGGWETQYF; CDR3 DNA: TGCGCCAGCAGTCGTTCCTCGACTAGCGGGGGGTGGGAGACCCAGTACTTC
D gene: NA; J gene: TRBJ2-7; V gene: TRBV29-1; clone size: NA; CDR3 protein: CSKADQGTYEQYF; CDR3 DNA: TGCAGCAAGGCGGATCAAGGGACCTACGAGCAGTACTTC
D gene: TRBD1; J gene: TRBJ1-2; V gene: TRBV25-1; clone size: NA; CDR3 protein: CASIKTGGFGYTF; CDR3 DNA: TGTGCCAGCATCAAGACAGGGGGTTTTGGCTACACCTTC
D gene: NA; J gene: TRBJ1-5; V gene: TRBV6-6; clone size: many; CDR3 protein: CASRYRDQPQHF; CDR3 DNA: TGTGCCAGCAGATACAGGGATCAGCCCCAGCATTTT
D gene: NA; J gene: TRBJ2-5; V gene: TRBV5-1; clone size: few; CDR3 protein: CARPLQDEYF; CDR3 DNA: TGCGCCAGACCACTGCAGGACGAATACTTC
D gene: NA; J gene: TRBJ1-5; V gene: TRBV25-1; clone size: many; CDR3 protein: CASSYQGSNQPQHF; CDR3 DNA: TGTGCCAGCAGTTATCAGGGAAGCAATCAGCCCCAGCATTTT
D gene: TRBD1; J gene: TRBJ2-6; V gene: TRBV9; clone size: NA; CDR3 protein: CASSHGQASGANVLTF; CDR3 DNA: TGCGCCAGCAGTCACGGACAGGCCTCTGGGGCCAACGTCCTGACTTTC
D gene: TRBD1; J gene: TRBJ2-7; V gene: TRBV7-2; clone size: NA; CDR3 protein: CASSTRTGLSYEQYF; CDR3 DNA: TGTGCCAGCAGCACCCGGACAGGTCTCTCCTACGAGCAGTACTTC
D gene: NA; J gene: TRBJ1-6; V gene: TRBV15; clone size: NA; CDR3 protein: CATSRDPPGSVFSSPLHF; CDR3 DNA: TGTGCCACCAGCAGAGATCCACCAGGGTCCGTTTTCTCTTCACCCCTCCACTTT
D gene: NA; J gene: TRBJ2-7; V gene: TRBV15; clone size: many; CDR3 protein: CATSTYYEQYF; CDR3 DNA: TGTGCCACCAGCACCTACTACGAGCAGTACTTC
D gene: TRBD1; J gene: TRBJ1-1; V gene: TRBV7-2; clone size: NA; CDR3 protein: CASSDRQGEKAFF; CDR3 DNA: TGTGCCAGCAGCGACAGGCAGGGGGAGAAGGCTTTCTTT
D gene: TRBD1; J gene: TRBJ1-6; V gene: TRBV7-2; clone size: NA; CDR3 protein: CASSPNPATGGGSPLHF; CDR3 DNA: TGTGCCAGCAGCCCAAACCCCGCGACAGGGGGCGGTTCACCCCTCCACTTT
D gene: NA; J gene: TRBJ2-5; V gene: TRBV25-1; clone size: many; CDR3 protein: CASSEVGRLQETQYF; CDR3 DNA: TGTGCCAGCAGTGAAGTGGGTCGGCTACAAGAGACCCAGTACTTC
D gene: NA; J gene: TRBJ1-1; V gene: TRBV27; clone size: many; CDR3 protein: CASSFRGIGMNTEAFF; CDR3 DNA: TGTGCCAGCAGTTTCAGGGGAATCGGCATGAACACTGAAGCTTTCTTT
D gene: NA; J gene: TRBJ2-1; V gene: TRBV5-1; clone size: NA; CDR3 protein: CASSPGQPPLRGDEQFF; CDR3 DNA: TGCGCCAGCAGCCCAGGACAGCCACCCCTCCGGGGGGATGAGCAGTTCTTC
D gene: NA; J gene: TRBJ2-3; V gene: TRBV5-6; clone size: once; CDR3 protein: CASSLARHPGTDTQYF; CDR3 DNA: TGTGCCAGCAGCTTGGCTCGGCACCCGGGGACAGATACGCAGTATTTT
D gene: TRBD1; J gene: TRBJ2-2; V gene: TRBV19; clone size: NA; CDR3 protein: CASSTTPGTGDSGELFF; CDR3 DNA: TGTGCCAGTAGTACCACTCCCGGGACAGGCGATTCCGGGGAGCTGTTTTTT
D gene: NA; J gene: TRBJ2-2; V gene: TRBV15; clone size: NA; CDR3 protein: CATSTGGTGELFF; CDR3 DNA: TGTGCCACCAGCACAGGGGGGACCGGGGAGCTGTTTTTT
D gene: NA; J gene: TRBJ1-2; V gene: TRBV29-1; clone size: NA; CDR3 protein: CSVEDLQQNYGYTF; CDR3 DNA: TGCAGCGTTGAAGATCTGCAGCAGAACTATGGCTACACCTTC
D gene: TRBD1; J gene: TRBJ1-2; V gene: TRBV5-1; clone size: NA; CDR3 protein: CASSWTGVHGYTF; CDR3 DNA: TGCGCCAGCAGCTGGACAGGGGTTCATGGCTACACCTTC
D gene: NA; J gene: TRBJ2-5; V gene: TRBV15; clone size: NA; CDR3 protein: CATSREGETQYF; CDR3 DNA: TGTGCCACCAGCAGAGAGGGGGAGACCCAGTACTTC
D gene: NA; J gene: TRBJ1-5; V gene: TRBV4-1; clone size: many; CDR3 protein: CASSRLSNRYSNQPQHF; CDR3 DNA: TGCGCCAGCAGCCGACTGAGTAACCGTTATAGCAATCAGCCCCAGCATTTT
D gene: TRBD1; J gene: TRBJ1-6; V gene: TRBV7-9; clone size: NA; CDR3 protein: CASSFVQGAYSPLHF; CDR3 DNA: TGTGCCAGCAGCTTCGTACAGGGGGCATACTCACCCCTCCACTTT
D gene: NA; J gene: TRBJ1-2; V gene: TRBV7-3; clone size: NA; CDR3 protein: CASSLEGRDYGYTF; CDR3 DNA: TGTGCCAGCAGCTTGGAGGGCAGGGACTATGGCTACACCTTC
D gene: NA; J gene: TRBJ2-5; V gene: TRBV7-3; clone size: many; CDR3 protein: CASSPQPGGGETQYF; CDR3 DNA: TGTGCCAGCAGCCCCCAGCCGGGGGGCGGTGAGACCCAGTACTTC
D gene: NA; J gene: TRBJ1-6; V gene: TRBV20-1; clone size: NA; CDR3 protein: CSVRGQFYNSPLHF; CDR3 DNA: TGCAGTGTTAGAGGGCAGTTCTATAATTCACCCCTCCACTTT
D gene: TRBD1; J gene: TRBJ1-1; V gene: TRBV7-2; clone size: many; CDR3 protein: CASSLRQGTIEAFF; CDR3 DNA: TGTGCCAGCAGCTTAAGACAGGGGACAATTGAAGCTTTCTTT
D gene: NA; J gene: TRBJ2-1; V gene: TRBV7-8; clone size: NA; CDR3 protein: CASSLDRTKQFF; CDR3 DNA: TGTGCCAGCAGCTTGGATAGGACCAAGCAGTTCTTC
D gene: NA; J gene: TRBJ2-7; V gene: TRBV5-1; clone size: NA; CDR3 protein: CASSLNGHRYEQYF; CDR3 DNA: TGCGCCAGCAGCTTGAACGGACACCGCTACGAGCAGTACTTC